A single sample gave rise to the 12 T cell receptor beta chains below, sequenced in a study of cytomegalovirus exposure and HLA in healthy donors. The study ran its PCR with 60 Vbeta and 13 Jbeta primers. The method was immunoSEQ multiplex PCR; TCRdb's version includes in-frame clones alone and lacks a portion of them. The table shows 150,000 to 200,000 clones, with around four fifths occurring only once. The sequenced sample consisted of PBMCs. The receptor source for this set is a girl under 18 in good health and CMV-seropositive.

The chain recombines TRBV28 with TRBJ1-2; D remains ambiguous. The CDR3 is 10 amino acids. V was cut by 8 bases and J by 6 bases, with 7 bases left in between. CDR1 is MDHEN and CDR2 is SYDVKM in the germline V gene. Here the CDR3 DNA reads TGTGCCAGCTGGAGGGATGGCTACACCTTC. Protein sequence: CASWRDGYTF.

This clone was detected only once. V is TRBV5-1 and J is TRBJ2-3; tentatively, D is TRBD1 (5 bases). Per the germline V gene, CDR1 is SGHRS and CDR2 is YFSETQ. The CDR3 has 14 residues. V was clipped by 4 bases and J by 2 bases, with 11 bases between them. The CDR3 sequence is CASSHQGYTDTQYF. For the CDR3, the DNA is TGCGCCAGCAGCCACCAGGGATACACAGATACGCAGTATTTT.

This chain uses TRBV5-4 with TRBJ1-3; D ambiguous. The V and J ends lost 4 bases and 0 bases respectively, with 5 bases between them. Germline V gene lookup returns CDR1 SGHNT and CDR2 YYREEE (reference sequence). The length of the CDR3 is 13 residues. DNA of the CDR3: TGTGCCAGCAGCAGGAGCTCTGGAAACACCATATATTTT. This translates into CASSRSSGNTIYF. Based on the CDR3 plus reference TRBV5-4 and TRBJ1-3, the full variable domain is ETGVTQSPTHLIKTRGQQVTLRCSSQSGHNTVSWYQQALGQGPQFIFQYYREEENGRGNFPPRFSGLQFPNYSSELNVNALELDDSALYLCASSRSSGNTIYFGEGSWLTVV.

V and J are TRBV9 and TRBJ1-2; 8 bases are shared with TRBD1. The V segment lost 0 bases and the J segment 5 bases; nucleotides outside the gene matches: 6. The CDR3 length is 15 residues. Germline CDR1 reads SGDLS; CDR2 reads YYNGEE. In DNA, the CDR3 is TGTGCCAGCAGCGTAGAAACAGGGGGGTATTATGGCTACACCTTC. Its translation: CASSVETGGYYGYTF.

This clone was counted between two and nine times. J is TRBJ2-5 and V is TRBV11-3; D not resolved. The DNA end favors TRBJ2-7, so the J call may be wrong. CDR1 is SGHNT, CDR2 YENEEA, per germline. This CDR3 is 12 amino acids long. CDR3 protein: CASSFSGHEQYF. CDR3 DNA: TGTGCCAGCAGCTTTAGTGGTCACGAGCAGTACTTC.

The genes are TRBV5-4 and TRBJ2-3; D may be TRBD1 (7 bases). This CDR3 is built from 15 residues. V was clipped by 2 bases and J by 1 base, with 11 bases between them. Looked up from germline, CDR1 is SGHNT and CDR2 is YYREEE (reference sequence). The CDR3 loop reads CASSFGGGGTDTQYF. The CDR3 DNA sequence: TGTGCCAGCAGCTTCGGAGGGGGCGGCACAGATACGCAGTATTTT. The whole variable domain, filled in from reference TRBV5-4 and TRBJ2-3, reads ETGVTQSPTHLIKTRGQQVTLRCSSQSGHNTVSWYQQALGQGPQFIFQYYREEENGRGNFPPRFSGLQFPNYSSELNVNALELDDSALYLCASSFGGGGTDTQYFGPGTRLTVL.

V is TRBV9 and J is TRBJ1-3; 9 nucleotides line up with TRBD1. The CDR3 runs 16 residues. CDR1 is SGDLS and CDR2 is YYNGEE in the germline V gene. V lost 3 bases to trimming and J lost 3 bases; unmatched junction nucleotides: 7. DNA for the CDR3: TGTGCCAGCAGCGCCGAACAGGGGGCTGGTGGAAACACCATATATTTT. Its translation is CASSAEQGAGGNTIYF.

CDR3 residues: CASSKARAGYSNQPQHF. The CDR3 DNA reads TGTGCCAGCAGCAAAGCGCGGGCAGGCTATAGCAATCAGCCCCAGCATTTT. The V and J genes are TRBV21-1 and TRBJ1-5. TRBV21-1 is noted as a pseudogene. The CDR3 sequence is 17 residues long.

With regard to this clone: The sample contains more than one DNA sequence encoding this CDR3. The chain couples TRBV18 to TRBJ1-1; TRBD1 might be the D (5 bases). The V gene lost 6 bases and the J gene lost 1 base, with 9 bases spanning the gap. This CDR3 contains 13 residues. Germline CDR1 KGHSH, CDR2 LQKENI. Here the CDR3 DNA reads TGTGCCAGCTCCCCCCAGGGGAACACTGAAGCTTTCTTT. Protein: CASSPQGNTEAFF.

This rearrangement joins TRBV9 to TRBJ1-2, with D possibly TRBD1 on 6 matching bases. The CDR3 covers 16 residues. CDR1 and CDR2 (germline): SGDLS, YYNGEE. V lost 1 base to trimming and J lost 0 bases, with 13 bases between them. The CDR3 spells CASSVNKGDPNYGYTF. The CDR3 DNA reads as TGTGCCAGCAGCGTAAACAAGGGGGATCCTAACTATGGCTACACCTTC.

This clone turned up a few times. The chain joins TRBV5-1 to TRBJ1-1; possible D gene TRBD1, 6 bases. Germline-derived CDR1 and CDR2 are SGHRS and YFSETQ. Trimming stripped 0 bases from V and 1 base from J, with 10 bases between. This CDR3 spans 15 amino acids. CDR3: CASSLAGTPNTEAFF. CDR3 coding DNA: TGCGCCAGCAGCTTGGCGGGGACACCGAACACTGAAGCTTTCTTT.

This chain joins TRBV30 and TRBJ2-3, with no clear D. The CDR3 runs 10 residues. V gave up 3 bases and J gave up 6 bases, with 4 bases separating them. Germline V gene data show CDR1 as GTSNPN and CDR2 as SVGIG (reference sequence). The CDR3 bases are TGTGCCTGGAGCGGGGATACGCAGTATTTT. This codes for CAWSGDTQYF. Variable domain in full (rest from reference TRBV30 and TRBJ2-3): SQTIHQWPATLVQPVGSPLSLECTVEGTSNPNLYWYRQAAGRGLQLLFYSVGIGQISSEVPQNLSASRPQDRQFILSSKKLLLSDSGFYLCAWSGDTQYFGPGTRLTVL.